This T cell receptor beta chain stems from a study of spatial heterogeneity in lung cancer. This clonotype was seen only a few times. The antigen is unknown. Time point of the sample: sample taken at primary tumor resection. Material for sequencing was whole RNA from tumor, nontumor lung or frozen PBMC, left unsorted. Whole-study findings and limits: Ubiquitous expanded tumor TCRs were observed in blood more at resection than follow-up.

Germline loops: CDR1 SGHRS, CDR2 YFSETQ. The CDR3 totals 17 residues. Losses at the gene ends were 0 bases for V and 2 bases for J; bases not matched to a gene: 6. TCRdb called the 5' RACE reads again in MiXCR, with one record for every CDR3 protein. Of tens of thousands of distinct CDR3 sequences in the sample, about an eighth were seen once. This material consisted of PBMCs, taken at surgery. The chain uses TRBV5-1 and TRBJ2-7; 12 bases are a match to TRBD2. The receptor's source is a male donor with early-stage non-small cell lung cancer. CDR3 loop: CASSLGLAGATPYEQYF. CDR3 nucleotides: TGCGCCAGCAGCTTGGGACTAGCGGGAGCAACTCCCTACGAGCAGTACTTC.